Following are 2 T cell receptor beta chains from one sample sequenced in a study of blood T cell repertoires in COVID-19. The method was immunoSEQ multiplex PCR; TCRdb's version includes in-frame clones alone and lacks a portion of them. The table has 55,000 to 75,000 clones, roughly 80% seen once. Sequencing was performed on peripheral blood. Source of these receptors: a man in his sixties with acute or convalescent COVID-19.

In nucleotides, the CDR3 is TGTGCCAGCTCACCACCCGGACAGCAAGAGACCCAGTACTTC. It specifies CASSPPGQQETQYF. V gene TRBV18 combines with J gene TRBJ2-5; a weak D match, TRBD1 (6 bases). Germline V CDR1 and CDR2: KGHSH, LQKENI. Trimming took off 0 bases at V and 2 bases at J, with 7 bases between the two ends. There are 14 residues in the CDR3.

The chain has TRBV6-6 and TRBJ1-1; D unresolved. The V and J ends lost 4 bases and 1 base respectively, with 4 bases between them. The CDR3 runs 12 residues. CDR1 MNHNY and CDR2 SVGAGI come from the germline V gene (reference sequence). CDR3 bases: TGTGCCAGCAGTTCGGGGAACACTGAAGCTTTCTTT. Translating gives CASSSGNTEAFF.